These 20 T cell receptor beta chains were sequenced from one sample in a study of regulatory T cells in long-lasting Graves disease. Construction of TCR beta libraries relied on iRepertoire HTBI primers and on Arm-PCR targeting CDR3 regions. One entry per CDR3 protein, called by TCRdb with MiXCR from the multiplex PCR reads. The data show a few hundred thousand distinct CDR3 sequences, 20% to 25% seen once. Time point denoted: newly diagnosed GD, antithyroid drugs for less than 3 months. The TCR library was made from RNA that had been extracted from PBMCs in TRIzol. The sequenced sample was peripheral blood mononuclear cells (PBMCs), obtained at new diagnosis, from a patient treated with antithyroid drugs. The receptors derive from a female donor with Graves disease.

The rearrangement links TRBV6-5 to TRBJ2-7, with 10 bases aligning to TRBD1. Germline V lookup: CDR1 MNHEY, CDR2 SVGAGI. Trimming cost V 2 bases and J 6 bases; bases outside gene matches: 7. CDR3 length: 15 amino acids. The CDR3 spells CASSYGDRGVGEQYF. The CDR3 DNA reads as TGTGCCAGCAGTTACGGGGACAGGGGCGTCGGCGAGCAGTACTTC.

The V and J genes are TRBV15 and TRBJ2-3; D not certain. V was shortened by 0 bases and J by 2 bases, with 6 bases between the two germline ends. This CDR3 comprises 14 residues. Germline V gene data show CDR1 as LNHNV and CDR2 as YYDKDF (reference sequence). DNA for the CDR3: TGTGCCACCAGCAGAGATGGCCCCACAGATACGCAGTATTTT. The encoded protein is CATSRDGPTDTQYF.

This clonotype was seen ten or more times. This chain links TRBV7-2 with TRBJ2-3; D is uncertain. CDR3 length equals 11 residues. Looked up from germline, CDR1 is SGHTA and CDR2 is FQGNSA. The germline V and J ends were trimmed by 3 bases and 6 bases, with 4 bases remaining between them. CDR3 sequence: CASSLRDTQYF. Here the CDR3 DNA reads TGTGCCAGCAGCTTGAGGGATACGCAGTATTTT.

This clonotype has a single count. At one boundary the junction diverges from the germline segment, which might be a read error. The CDR3 loop reads CASSPPLARPYEQYF. As DNA, the CDR3 is TGTGCCAGCAGCCCCCCTCTAGCGCGACCCTACGAGCAGTACTTC. The chain combines TRBV5-1 with TRBJ2-7; perhaps TRBD2 as D (6 bases). The CDR3 length is 15 residues. Looked up from germline, CDR1 is SGHRS and CDR2 is YFSETQ.

This clonotype has only a few counts. V is TRBV11-2 and J is TRBJ2-1, with a tentative D call TRBD2 (6 bases). This CDR3 region has 14 residues. V shed 1 base and J shed 8 bases, with 12 bases lying between them. CDR1 and CDR2 (germline): SGHAT, FQNNGV. CDR3 sequence: CASSLGPGGDEQFF. In DNA form, the CDR3 reads TGTGCCAGCAGCTTAGGTCCCGGGGGTGATGAGCAGTTCTTC. Full variable domain (rest looked up from reference TRBV11-2 and TRBJ2-1): EAGVAQSPRYKIIEKRQSVAFWCNPISGHATLYWYQQILGQGPKLLIQFQNNGVVDDSQLPKDRFSAERLKGVDSTLKIQPAKLEDSAVYLCASSLGPGGDEQFFGPGTRLTVL.

Ten or more counts support this clonotype. The chain joins TRBV29-1 to TRBJ2-5; tentative D call: TRBD1 (5 bases). The CDR3 length is 13 residues. V was pared by 4 bases and J by 5 bases, with 14 bases between. Germline V lookup: CDR1 SQVTM, CDR2 ANQGSEA. CDR3 sequence (DNA): TGCAGCGTTGTTGGGGCCTCGGGTGAGACCCAGTACTTC. This encodes CSVVGASGETQYF.

In this sample, this clonotype turned up many times. The V gene is TRBV20-1, the J gene TRBJ1-2, with D uncertain. V lost 1 base to trimming and J lost 6 bases, with 12 bases between them. Germline V CDR1 and CDR2: DFQATT, SNEGSKA (reference sequence). The CDR3 length is 13 residues. The CDR3: CSARGGLANGYTF. As DNA, the CDR3 is TGCAGTGCTAGAGGAGGGCTGGCCAATGGCTACACCTTC.

This clonotype was counted many times. The gene calls are TRBV18 and TRBJ1-1, with TRBD1 matching over 8 bases. Losses at the gene ends were 3 bases for V and 0 bases for J; bases not matched to a gene: 9. Germline V gene data show CDR1 as KGHSH and CDR2 as LQKENI. The CDR3 has 17 amino acids. The DNA of the CDR3 is TGTGCCAGCTCACCGAACGCGGCGACAGGGGTGAACACTGAAGCTTTCTTT. It specifies CASSPNAATGVNTEAFF. The full variable domain, in which reference TRBV18 and TRBJ1-1 provide the parts outside the CDR3, is NAGVMQNPRHLVRRRGQEARLRCSPMKGHSHVYWYRQLPEEGLKFMVYLQKENIIDESGMPKERFSAEFPKEGPSILRIQQVVRGDSAAYFCASSPNAATGVNTEAFFGQGTRLTVV.

This clonotype was observed many times. The rearrangement links TRBV24-1 to TRBJ2-1; D not certain. The CDR3 is made up of 14 amino acids. Trimming removed 0 bases at V and 5 bases at J, with 7 bases between. Germline V CDR1 and CDR2: KGHDR, SFDVKD. CDR3 DNA: TGTGCCACCAGTGATTTGCGGCCTGACAATGAGCAGTTCTTC. Amino acid sequence: CATSDLRPDNEQFF.

This clonotype has a handful of counts. One base separates it from a far larger clone, so it is likely a read error. This chain joins TRBV27 and TRBJ2-1, with 8 nucleotides matching TRBD2. CDR3 length: 15 residues. The germline gives CDR1 MNHEY, CDR2 SMNVEV (reference sequence). V lost 2 bases to trimming and J lost 10 bases; unmatched junction nucleotides: 10. DNA for the CDR3: TGTGCCAGCAGTTTACGGCGGGAGGCCGGCTACGAGCAGTTCTTC. Protein: CASSLRREAGYEQFF.

This clonotype was detected ten times or more. The genes are TRBV11-2 and TRBJ2-4; D tentatively reads TRBD1 or TRBD2 (6 bases each). The CDR3 runs 18 residues. Germline V gene data show CDR1 as SGHAT and CDR2 as FQNNGV. The germline V and J ends were trimmed by 0 bases and 1 base, with 16 bases remaining between them. In nucleotides, the CDR3 is TGTGCCAGCAGCTTAGAATCCCCAGGGGCGGGGGCCAAAAACATTCAGTACTTC. This gives the protein CASSLESPGAGAKNIQYF. Filled out from reference TRBV11-2 and TRBJ2-4, the complete variable domain reads EAGVAQSPRYKIIEKRQSVAFWCNPISGHATLYWYQQILGQGPKLLIQFQNNGVVDDSQLPKDRFSAERLKGVDSTLKIQPAKLEDSAVYLCASSLESPGAGAKNIQYFGAGTRLSVL.

For this clonotype: A far larger clone is a single base away, which makes a read error likely. The V call is TRBV7-6, the J call TRBJ2-7; D is unclear. The germline CDR1 and CDR2 sequences are SGHVS and FNYEAQ. The CDR3 runs to 16 residues. V lost 1 base and J lost 7, with 20 bases in between. In nucleotides, the CDR3 is TGTGCCAGCAGCTTAGTTTACAGCGATACCGACAATGAGCAGTACTTC. Its protein is CASSLVYSDTDNEQYF.

This clonotype was observed many times. The V and J genes are TRBV5-6 and TRBJ1-2, with D perhaps matching TRBD1 (5 bases). V was clipped by 6 bases and J by 5 bases, with 17 bases between them. CDR1 SGHDT and CDR2 YYEEEE come from the germline V gene. The CDR3 loop spans 14 amino acids. The CDR3 is CASKPTGTVYGYTF. Written as DNA, the CDR3 is TGTGCCAGCAAACCCACCGGGACGGTATATGGCTACACCTTC. Drawing the rest from reference TRBV5-6 and TRBJ1-2, the complete variable domain is DAGVTQSPTHLIKTRGQQVTLRCSPKSGHDTVSWYQQALGQGPQFIFQYYEEEERQRGNFPDRFSGHQFPNYSSELNVNALLLGDSALYLCASKPTGTVYGYTFGSGTRLTVV.

This clonotype was seen ten or more times. The V call is TRBV2, the J call TRBJ1-5; 7 bases align to TRBD1. The CDR3 covers 14 residues. Germline V gene lookup returns CDR1 SNHLY and CDR2 FYNNEI. V lost 6 bases to trimming and J lost 6 bases; unmatched junction nucleotides: 8. The DNA of the CDR3 is TGTGCCAGCAGCCCCGACAGGGATAGTCAGCCCCAGCATTTT. Its translation: CASSPDRDSQPQHF.

The rearrangement uses TRBV4-1 and TRBJ2-7; 9 nucleotides agree with TRBD1. J gave up 3 bases and V 5 bases, and 8 bases lay outside the gene matches. The germline V gene has CDR1 MGHRA and CDR2 YSYEKL. This CDR3 has 15 amino acids. Here the CDR3 reads CASSKTGTGFYEQYF. The CDR3 coding sequence is TGCGCCAGCAGCAAAACCGGGACAGGGTTCTACGAGCAGTACTTC.

This clonotype was observed at least ten times. This chain links TRBV7-8 with TRBJ1-4, with TRBD1 identical over 7 bases. Trimming at V came to 5 bases and at J to 7 bases, leaving 7 bases not matched to a gene. This CDR3 comprises 14 residues. CDR1 and CDR2 from the germline V gene are SGHVS and FQNEAQ. CDR3 in amino acids: CASSPETGSEKLFF. In nucleotides, the CDR3 is TGTGCCAGCAGCCCCGAGACAGGGAGTGAAAAACTGTTTTTT.

The chain employs TRBV7-2 and TRBJ2-2, with D uncertain. Per germline, CDR1 SGHTA and CDR2 FQGNSA. Trimming took off 5 bases at V and 7 bases at J, with 11 bases between the two ends. This CDR3 region has 13 residues. The CDR3 loop is CASSQEVGGELFF. The CDR3 coding sequence is TGTGCCAGCAGCCAAGAAGTGGGCGGGGAGCTGTTTTTT.

V usage is TRBV4-1 and J usage is TRBJ2-7; the match to TRBD2 covers 9 bases. Germline V lookup: CDR1 MGHRA, CDR2 YSYEKL. The CDR3 totals 15 residues. The V and J ends lost 2 bases and 1 base, in that order; junction bases with no gene match: 3. The CDR3 DNA is TGCGCCAGCAGCCAACGAACTAGCGGGTCCTACGAGCAGTACTTC. Translated: CASSQRTSGSYEQYF.

This clonotype came up many times. The chain is built from TRBV19 and TRBJ1-5; 11 bases map to TRBD1. Germline V gene lookup returns CDR1 LNHDA and CDR2 SQIVND (reference sequence). There are 18 residues in the CDR3. V was clipped by 3 bases and J by 3 bases; unmatched bases: 10. The CDR3 DNA reads as TGTGCCAGTAGTATCCGGACAGGGGGCGTGGGGTACAATCAGCCCCAGCATTTT. Its translation: CASSIRTGGVGYNQPQHF.

This clonotype was detected only a few times. The chain is built from TRBV9 and TRBJ1-5, with D perhaps TRBD1 (5 bases). Trimming stripped 0 bases from V and 1 base from J, with 8 bases between. Germline V gene sequence: CDR1 SGDLS, CDR2 YYNGEE. This CDR3 is 15 amino acids long. CDR3 in DNA: TGTGCCAGCAGCGTAGATGCAGGGAGCAATCAGCCCCAGCATTTT. Amino acid sequence: CASSVDAGSNQPQHF.